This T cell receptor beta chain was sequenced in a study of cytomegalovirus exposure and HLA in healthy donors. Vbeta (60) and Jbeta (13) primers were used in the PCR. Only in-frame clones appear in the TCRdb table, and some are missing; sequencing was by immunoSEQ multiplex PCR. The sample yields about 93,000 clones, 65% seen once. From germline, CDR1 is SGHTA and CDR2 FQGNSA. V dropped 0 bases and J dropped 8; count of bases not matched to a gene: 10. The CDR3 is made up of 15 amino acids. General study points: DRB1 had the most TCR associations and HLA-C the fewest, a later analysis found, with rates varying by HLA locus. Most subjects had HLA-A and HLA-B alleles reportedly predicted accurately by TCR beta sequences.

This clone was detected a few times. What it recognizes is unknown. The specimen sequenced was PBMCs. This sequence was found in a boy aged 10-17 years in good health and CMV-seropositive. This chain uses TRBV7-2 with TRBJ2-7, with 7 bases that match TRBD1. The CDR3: CASSLAGQGECKQYF. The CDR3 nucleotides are TGTGCCAGCAGCTTAGCAGGGCAGGGGGAGTGTAAGCAGTACTTC.